These T cell receptor beta chains were read from a single sample in a study of PD-1 blockade in classical Hodgkin lymphoma. Clones were read by immunoSEQ multiplex PCR, and TCRdb kept only the in-frame ones, dropping some. The profile covers approximately 25,000 clones, with more than 80% appearing a single time and 0.5% to 0.6% taken by the ten largest. Sample: CD4+ T cells from blood. The receptors originated from a human donor with classical Hodgkin lymphoma. The conserved cysteine and the conserved F or W are not part of the CDR3 here. Size values are once, few and many counts, or a class for expanded clones, and some rows have none.

clone_size | v_call | cdr3_aa
few | TRBV18 | ASSRDYNSPLH
. | TRBV11-2 | ASSLGGGGYNEQF
once | TRBV15 | ATSRLTGSYEQY
once | TRBV29-1 | SVGGLDEKLF
. | TRBV7-6 | ASSLGPGTGSYEQY
. | TRBV18 | ASSPTRKAEAF
. | TRBV9 | ASSVLRGSTGELF
. | TRBV7-9 | ASSTPRIAGGRDTQY
. | TRBV21-1 | ASSNVTEINDANYGYT
. | TRBV9 | ASSAPTSGRELF
once | TRBV2 | ASCRDSFVDEQF
. | TRBV4-1 | ASSQAEGSEDEQF
. | TRBV11-2 | ASSFLETQY
. | TRBV7-2 | ASSRGTGNIQY
. | TRBV6-1 | ATQWGGQANYGYT
. | TRBV5-4 | ASSTTGQETQY
. | TRBV5-6 | ASSANYRGANYNSPLH
. | TRBV7-9 | ASSLPGDRGLSTGELF
. | TRBV5-4 | ASSGRGYTEAF
. | TRBV2 | ASGPAGLGTDTQY
. | TRBV28 | ASSSLRNTIY